Listed here are 10 T cell receptor beta chains from one sample, sequenced in a study of T cell changes during pregnancy in multiple sclerosis. Sequenced by immunoSEQ multiplex PCR; TCRdb stores in-frame clones only, minus some. This table has about 100,000 clones, more than 80% appearing once. The sample was peripheral blood, taken in the second trimester of pregnancy. These receptors were taken from a female donor with multiple sclerosis, enrolled in a pregnancy study.

The chain couples TRBV30 to TRBJ1-6; 9 bases align to TRBD1. The germline V gene encodes CDR1 GTSNPN and CDR2 SVGIG (reference sequence). The CDR3 runs 14 residues. The V segment lost 2 bases and the J segment 9 bases; nucleotides outside the gene matches: 5. The CDR3 DNA reads as TGTGCCTGGAGTCGACAGGGGGGGGTTTCACCCCTCCACTTT. Residues: CAWSRQGGVSPLHF.

V usage is TRBV7-9 and J usage is TRBJ2-3; 9 bases are shared with TRBD1. The germline V gene has CDR1 SEHNR and CDR2 FQNEAQ (reference sequence). The CDR3 has 12 residues. This CDR3 reads CAPGQGPDTQYF. DNA of the CDR3: TGTGCGCCGGGACAGGGACCCGATACGCAGTATTTT.

This chain links TRBV6-1 with TRBJ2-2; D might be TRBD1 (6 bases). Looked up from germline, CDR1 is MNHNS and CDR2 is SASEGT. The CDR3 runs to 14 residues. Trimming pared 6 bases from V and 9 bases from J, leaving 17 bases between. The CDR3 here is CASSADHRERELFF. The CDR3 region has the DNA TGTGCCAGCAGCGCTGACCACAGGGAAAGGGAGCTGTTTTTT.

The V and J genes are TRBV7-9 and TRBJ2-3; TRBD2 agrees at 12 bases. The CDR3 consists of 14 residues. CDR1 SEHNR and CDR2 FQNEAQ come from the germline V gene (reference sequence). The J segment lost 9 bases and the V segment lost 5 bases, leaving 6 bases of the junction unmatched. The CDR3 coding sequence is TGTGCCAGCAGCCCTAGCGGGGGGGCCCCAACGCAGTATTTT. Amino acid sequence: CASSPSGGAPTQYF.

This clone was counted only a few times. The rearrangement uses TRBV9 and TRBJ1-1; no definite D call. This CDR3 spans 13 amino acids. Trimming shortened V by 3 bases and J by 3 bases, and 9 bases separated the two germline ends. Germline assignment: CDR1 SGDLS and CDR2 YYNGEE. CDR3 region: CASSDPEDTEAFF. CDR3 sequence (DNA): TGTGCCAGCAGCGATCCCGAGGACACTGAAGCTTTCTTT.

V usage is TRBV4-2 and J usage is TRBJ1-2; 10 bases match TRBD1. Germline V gene lookup returns CDR1 LGHNA and CDR2 YNFKEQ. This CDR3 has 16 amino acids. V shed 1 base and J 7 bases; nucleotides not matched to a gene: 9. The CDR3, as DNA: TGTGCCAGCAGCCAAGGACAGGGGGCAGAGAAGGGTGGCTACACCTTC. Translation: CASSQGQGAEKGGYTF.

The chain employs TRBV6-6 and TRBJ2-5, with D maybe TRBD1 (6 bases). The CDR3 runs to 16 residues. Trimming left V 2 bases short and J 1 base short, with 14 bases between. Germline V gives CDR1 MNHNY, CDR2 SVGAGI (reference sequence). The CDR3 coding sequence is TGTGCCAGCAGTTACCATCCAGGGGATCCCCAAGAGACCCAGTACTTC. It codes for CASSYHPGDPQETQYF.

The chain couples TRBV2 to TRBJ2-7; D may be TRBD2 (5 bases). This CDR3 contains 14 residues. Per germline, CDR1 SNHLY and CDR2 FYNNEI. The germline V and J ends were trimmed by 7 bases and 2 bases, with 15 bases remaining between them. The DNA of the CDR3 is TGTGCCAGCACCCCGCTCGGGGTTCCCTACGAGCAGTACTTC. Residues: CASTPLGVPYEQYF.

The V and J genes are TRBV27 and TRBJ1-2; TRBD1 agrees at 7 bases. Germline V gene lookup returns CDR1 MNHEY and CDR2 SMNVEV (reference sequence). This CDR3 has 13 residues. V dropped 2 bases and J dropped 6; count of bases not matched to a gene: 3. CDR3 in DNA: TGTGCCAGCAGTTTAGCCAGGGGGGATGGCTACACCTTC. Translation gives CASSLARGDGYTF.

The gene calls are TRBV5-5 and TRBJ2-7, with D perhaps matching TRBD2 (7 bases). The germline CDR1 and CDR2 sequences are SGHKS and YYEKEE (reference sequence). The CDR3 totals 14 residues. Trimming removed 4 bases at V and 4 bases at J, with 15 bases between. The CDR3 bases are TGTGCCAGCAGCACAGGGACTACAATATACGAGCAGTACTTC. Protein product: CASSTGTTIYEQYF.